The 12 T cell receptor beta chains presented below share a single source sample, sequenced in a study of shared clonotypes between healthy human individuals. Clones were sequenced by immunoSEQ multiplex PCR, and TCRdb holds only the in-frame ones, with some missing. The profile shows about 1.1 million clones, about four fifths of them singletons. The specimen sequenced was memory CD4+ T cells from PBMCs. Described subset: CD45RA-negative fraction. The receptors shown here come from a man between 18 and 35 years old in good health. Some clones in this sample may be carry-over from other donors' samples.

The chain joins TRBV11-2 to TRBJ2-3, with 11 bases matching TRBD2. The CDR3 loop spans 16 amino acids. The ends lost 5 bases at V and 2 bases at J; junction bases unmatched: 6. Germline CDR1 is SGHAT and CDR2 is FQNNGV. The CDR3, as DNA: TGTGCCAGCAGCACCGGGACTAGCGGTTTCACAGATACGCAGTATTTT. This sequence encodes CASSTGTSGFTDTQYF.

The chain uses TRBV28 and TRBJ2-1; 13 nucleotides match TRBD2. CDR3 size: 14 residues. Germline trimming cut 6 bases from V and 12 bases from J; bases unmatched to any gene: 8. Germline lookup yields CDR1 MDHEN and CDR2 SYDVKM. The CDR3 DNA follows: TGTGCCAGCAGGCCGGGACTAGCGGGGCCCCGGCAGTTCTTC. This sequence encodes CASRPGLAGPRQFF.

The rearrangement links TRBV21-1 to TRBJ2-1; the table assigns TRBD2, which was not confirmed against the DNA. TRBV21-1 represents a pseudogene. The CDR3 has 18 amino acids. Here the CDR3 reads CASSKASSPSGGYNEQFF. In DNA, the CDR3 is TGTGCCAGCAGCAAAGCCTCCTCGCCTAGCGGGGGGTACAATGAGCAGTTCTTC.

The J gene is TRBJ1-4, the V gene TRBV9; D is uncertain. Trimming removed 2 bases at V and 8 bases at J, with 10 bases between. The CDR3 totals 13 residues. Germline CDR1 SGDLS, CDR2 YYNGEE. The CDR3 sequence: CASSVDLMEKLFF. CDR3 DNA: TGTGCCAGCAGCGTGGACCTCATGGAAAAACTGTTTTTT. The variable domain in full, with the rest retrieved from reference TRBV9 and TRBJ1-4, is DSGVTQTPKHLITATGQRVTLRCSPRSGDLSVYWYQQSLDQGLQFLIQYYNGEERAKGNILERFSAQQFPDLHSELNLSSLELGDSALYFCASSVDLMEKLFFGSGTQLSVL.

Worth noting for this clone: This CDR3 is also generated by other DNA sequences in the sample. The chain joins TRBV7-9 to TRBJ2-7, with 7 positions matching TRBD1. J was trimmed by 4 bases and V by 6 bases; bases with no gene match: 6. Germline V gives CDR1 SEHNR, CDR2 FQNEAQ (reference sequence). This CDR3 comprises 13 residues. Here the CDR3 reads CASSLAGGYEQYF. The CDR3 region has the DNA TGTGCCAGCAGTCTGGCAGGGGGATACGAGCAGTACTTC.

This sequence joins TRBV28 and TRBJ2-7, with TRBD2 as a possible D gene (6 bases). CDR1 MDHEN and CDR2 SYDVKM come from the germline V gene. Deletions cut 5 bases from V and 1 base from J, with 15 bases between. CDR3 length: 15 amino acids. The CDR3 sequence is CASSAGRLGSYEQYF. In DNA form, the CDR3 reads TGTGCCAGCAGTGCGGGACGGCTGGGGTCCTACGAGCAGTACTTC. Based on the CDR3 plus reference TRBV28 and TRBJ2-7, the full variable domain is DVKVTQSSRYLVKRTGEKVFLECVQDMDHENMFWYRQDPGLGLRLIYFSYDVKMKEKGDIPEGYSVSREKKERFSLILESASTNQTSMYLCASSAGRLGSYEQYFGPGTRLTVT.

V gene TRBV5-4 combines with J gene TRBJ2-7; 7 bases map to TRBD1. CDR1 is SGHNT, CDR2 YYREEE, per germline (reference sequence). The CDR3 sequence is 14 residues long. Trimming took 4 bases from V and 5 from J; bases not matched to a gene: 9. As DNA, the CDR3 is TGTGCCAGCAGCCACCGACAGGGAGTCCACGAGCAGTACTTC. Protein: CASSHRQGVHEQYF. Full variable domain (rest looked up from reference TRBV5-4 and TRBJ2-7): ETGVTQSPTHLIKTRGQQVTLRCSSQSGHNTVSWYQQALGQGPQFIFQYYREEENGRGNFPPRFSGLQFPNYSSELNVNALELDDSALYLCASSHRQGVHEQYFGPGTRLTVT.

V usage is TRBV5-1 and J usage is TRBJ1-1; TRBD1 might be the D (5 bases). The germline V gene encodes CDR1 SGHRS and CDR2 YFSETQ. This CDR3 has 13 amino acids. V was pared by 7 bases and J by 4 bases, with 14 bases between. The CDR3 sequence is CASGEVGGTEAFF. CDR3 bases: TGCGCCAGCGGCGAGGTCGGGGGCACTGAAGCTTTCTTT. Full variable domain (missing parts from reference TRBV5-1 and TRBJ1-1): KAGVTQTPRYLIKTRGQQVTLSCSPISGHRSVSWYQQTPGQGLQFLFEYFSETQRNKGNFPGRFSGRQFSNSRSEMNVSTLELGDSALYLCASGEVGGTEAFFGQGTRLTVV.

The chain joins TRBV10-3 to TRBJ1-6, with TRBD1 matching 10 bases. With 6 bases clipped from V and 0 bases from J, the junction kept 8 bases outside the gene matches. This CDR3 is built from 18 residues. Germline lookup yields CDR1 ENHRY and CDR2 SYGVKD. The CDR3 sequence: CAIRDPGQGSSYNSPLHF. As DNA, the CDR3 is TGTGCCATCAGGGACCCGGGACAGGGGAGCTCCTATAATTCACCCCTCCACTTT.

This clone was seen more than once but under ten times. The chain joins TRBV19 to TRBJ1-1, with D possibly being TRBD1 (5 bases). Germline V gene data show CDR1 as LNHDA and CDR2 as SQIVND (reference sequence). Trimming shortened V by 5 bases and J by 6 bases, and 19 bases separated the two germline ends. This CDR3 comprises 15 residues. CDR3 sequence reads: CASSGLAGPTAEAFF. CDR3 in DNA: TGTGCCAGTAGTGGGCTGGCGGGACCCACGGCTGAAGCTTTCTTT.

This clone has at least ten counts. This chain's CDR3 is CASSLGGEGRNIQYF. The CDR3 DNA is TGTGCCAGCAGTCTGGGGGGAGAAGGGCGGAACATTCAGTACTTC. V and J are TRBV27 and TRBJ2-4; possibly TRBD2 for D (6 bases). The CDR3 consists of 15 residues. CDR1 and CDR2 (germline): MNHEY, SMNVEV (reference sequence). Trimming pared 5 bases from V and 7 bases from J, leaving 18 bases between.

CDR3 sequence (DNA): TGTGCCAGCAGCTTTGGGCGGACAGGGGAGTCCGGGGAGCTGTTTTTT. The encoded protein is CASSFGRTGESGELFF. The V call is TRBV12-1, the J call TRBJ2-2; TRBD1, the table's D call, was not compared with the DNA. TRBV12-1 is listed as a pseudogene. The CDR3 has 16 residues.